The 26 T cell receptor beta chains below come from one sample, sequenced in a study of T cell changes during pregnancy in multiple sclerosis. The method was immunoSEQ multiplex PCR; TCRdb's version includes in-frame clones alone and lacks a portion of them. The sample contains 85,000 to 90,000 clones, 80% to 95% of which appear only once. The sample in question was peripheral blood, obtained in the first trimester of pregnancy. Every receptor here comes from a female donor in good health, enrolled as a control in a pregnancy study.

The V call is TRBV2, the J call TRBJ2-2, with TRBD1 identical over 8 bases. Germline V gene lookup returns CDR1 SNHLY and CDR2 FYNNEI. V lost 6 bases, J lost 2 bases, and 5 bases stayed unmatched. The CDR3 is made up of 15 amino acids. CDR3 coding DNA: TGTGCCAGCAGCGGACAGGGACTTAACACCGGGGAGCTGTTTTTT. Residues: CASSGQGLNTGELFF. Variable domain in full (rest from reference TRBV2 and TRBJ2-2): EPEVTQTPSHQVTQMGQEVILRCVPISNHLYFYWYRQILGQKVEFLVSFYNNEISEKSEIFDDQFSVERPDGSNFTLKIRSTKLEDSAMYFCASSGQGLNTGELFFGEGSRLTVL.

The chain carries TRBV11-2 and TRBJ2-3, with 13 bases matching TRBD2. This CDR3 has 16 residues. Germline V gene data show CDR1 as SGHAT and CDR2 as FQNNGV. The trim removed 2 bases at V and 6 bases at J, leaving 5 bases unmatched. The CDR3 DNA follows: TGTGCCAGCAGCTTAAGACTAGCGGGGGGCGCGGATACGCAGTATTTT. It yields the protein CASSLRLAGGADTQYF. The full variable domain, with the rest looked up from reference TRBV11-2 and TRBJ2-3, is EAGVAQSPRYKIIEKRQSVAFWCNPISGHATLYWYQQILGQGPKLLIQFQNNGVVDDSQLPKDRFSAERLKGVDSTLKIQPAKLEDSAVYLCASSLRLAGGADTQYFGPGTRLTVL.

V and J are TRBV11-1 and TRBJ2-1; 16 bases match TRBD2. This CDR3 contains 18 residues. Looked up from germline, CDR1 is SGHAT and CDR2 is FQDESV (reference sequence). With 5 bases clipped from V and 5 bases from J, the junction kept 9 bases outside the gene matches. In DNA form, the CDR3 reads TGTGCCAGCAGCCCCCGAAGAGGGACTAGCGGGGGGGACAATGAGCAGTTCTTC. This translates into CASSPRRGTSGGDNEQFF.

The CDR3 DNA is TGTGCCAGCAGGCCAGCGGGGGAGGATACGCAGTATTTT. This translates into CASRPAGEDTQYF. The genes are TRBV5-4 and TRBJ2-3; TRBD2 matches at 8 bases. V was clipped by 5 bases and J by 6 bases; unmatched bases: 5. The germline CDR1 and CDR2 sequences are SGHNT and YYREEE (reference sequence). The CDR3 contains 13 residues.

The rearrangement uses TRBV7-2 and TRBJ2-2, with D perhaps TRBD1 (5 bases). Germline values: CDR1 SGHTA, CDR2 FQGNSA. The CDR3 covers 15 residues. V was shortened by 2 bases and J by 3 bases, with 10 bases between the two germline ends. The CDR3 region has the DNA TGTGCCAGCAGCTTAAAAGGGGTCCACACCGGGGAGCTGTTTTTT. Amino acids: CASSLKGVHTGELFF.

The chain couples TRBV18 to TRBJ1-5; TRBD1 matches at 9 bases. Trimming took 4 bases from V and 0 from J; bases not matched to a gene: 10. The CDR3 spans 18 residues. Per germline, CDR1 KGHSH and CDR2 LQKENI. This CDR3 is CASSQGQGGALSNQPQHF. As DNA, the CDR3 is TGTGCCAGCTCACAGGGACAGGGAGGGGCCCTTAGCAATCAGCCCCAGCATTTT.

V and J are TRBV7-2 and TRBJ2-3, with 9 bases aligning to TRBD2. This CDR3 is built from 15 residues. The junction had 7 bases not matched to a gene; V was cut back by 1 base and J by 8 bases. The germline CDR1 and CDR2 sequences are SGHTA and FQGNSA. CDR3 nucleotide sequence: TGTGCCAGCAGCTTAGGAGGGACTAGCTCCCCTACGCAGTATTTT. This translates into CASSLGGTSSPTQYF.

The J gene is TRBJ2-3, the V gene TRBV11-3; TRBD1 is a possible D gene (5 bases). The CDR3 consists of 13 residues. With 2 bases removed from V and 3 bases from J, the gap between germline ends came to 6 bases. Germline V gene data show CDR1 as SGHNT and CDR2 as YENEEA. The CDR3 reads CASSLPGTDTQYF. Here the CDR3 DNA reads TGTGCCAGCAGCTTACCAGGGACAGATACGCAGTATTTT.

This clone was observed a few times. V gene TRBV5-8 combines with J gene TRBJ1-5; D is unresolved. Trimming removed 4 bases at V and 0 bases at J, with 14 bases between. The CDR3 has 16 residues. CDR1 and CDR2 (germline): SGHTS, YDEGEE. The CDR3 protein is CASSPTNLNSNQPQHF. Here the CDR3 DNA reads TGTGCCAGCAGCCCCACTAACCTCAATAGCAATCAGCCCCAGCATTTT. Full variable domain (remainder filled in from reference TRBV5-8 and TRBJ1-5): EAGVTQSPTHLIKTRGQQATLRCSPISGHTSVYWYQQALGLGLQFLLWYDEGEERNRGNFPPRFSGRQFPNYSSELNVNALELEDSALYLCASSPTNLNSNQPQHFGDGTRLSIL.

This rearrangement joins TRBV5-1 to TRBJ2-3; D is possibly TRBD2 (7 bases). V was clipped by 4 bases and J by 2 bases, with 14 bases between them. The length of the CDR3 is 15 residues. Per germline, CDR1 SGHRS and CDR2 YFSETQ. In DNA form, the CDR3 reads TGCGCCAGCAGCATAGGGGGGGCCACCACAGATACGCAGTATTTT. This sequence encodes CASSIGGATTDTQYF. Full variable domain (rest looked up from reference TRBV5-1 and TRBJ2-3): KAGVTQTPRYLIKTRGQQVTLSCSPISGHRSVSWYQQTPGQGLQFLFEYFSETQRNKGNFPGRFSGRQFSNSRSEMNVSTLELGDSALYLCASSIGGATTDTQYFGPGTRLTVL.

The table lists this clone with many counts. V is TRBV4-1 and J is TRBJ1-4; 8 bases map to TRBD1. Germline assignment: CDR1 MGHRA and CDR2 YSYEKL. The CDR3 extends over 21 amino acids. V was clipped by 3 bases and J by 1 base; unmatched bases: 19. CDR3 in DNA: TGCGCCAGCAGCCACGAACCGGGCAAGGACAGGGTTTTCAAAACTAATGAAAAACTGTTTTTT. It translates to CASSHEPGKDRVFKTNEKLFF.

The table lists this clone with a count of one. The V gene is TRBV29-1, the J gene TRBJ2-6; 10 bases align to TRBD1. Losses at the gene ends were 7 bases for V and 0 bases for J; bases not matched to a gene: 6. The CDR3 extends over 16 amino acids. Germline-derived CDR1 and CDR2 are SQVTM and ANQGSEA. As DNA, the CDR3 is TGCAGCGCGTCGGACAGGGGGAGCTCTGGGGCCAACGTCCTGACTTTC. Protein sequence: CSASDRGSSGANVLTF.

The chain carries TRBV7-2 and TRBJ1-5; 12 positions agree with TRBD1. J was trimmed by 6 bases and V by 3 bases; bases with no gene match: 3. This CDR3 has 15 residues. Germline values: CDR1 SGHTA, CDR2 FQGNSA. Here the CDR3 reads CASSFGTGGGQPQHF. The CDR3 DNA reads as TGTGCCAGCAGCTTTGGGACAGGGGGCGGTCAGCCCCAGCATTTT.

The chain uses TRBV7-9 and TRBJ2-2, with D possibly matching TRBD2 (7 bases). The CDR3 spans 16 residues. Deletions cut 7 bases from V and 2 bases from J, with 17 bases between. CDR1 is SEHNR, CDR2 FQNEAQ, per germline (reference sequence). Written as DNA, the CDR3 is TGTGCCAGCACCCTAGGGGGGGGCGCAAACACCGGGGAGCTGTTTTTT. Translated, it gives CASTLGGGANTGELFF.

This clone was seen more than once but under ten times. The V gene is TRBV6-5, the J gene TRBJ2-7; 7 bases align to TRBD1. The CDR3 contains 14 residues. Germline CDR1 and CDR2: MNHEY and SVGAGI. V gave up 2 bases and J gave up 7 bases; unmatched junction bases: 8. The CDR3: CASSYPDRPGEQYF. As DNA, the CDR3 is TGTGCCAGCAGTTACCCGGACAGGCCTGGGGAGCAGTACTTC.

Written as DNA, the CDR3 is TGTGCCAGCAGGGGACAGGGGGCCTACGAGCAGTACTTC. Its translation is CASRGQGAYEQYF. The J gene is TRBJ2-7, the V gene TRBV2; 11 bases are a match to TRBD1. This CDR3 is built from 13 residues. The J segment lost 2 bases and the V segment lost 6 bases, leaving 0 bases of the junction unmatched. In germline, CDR1 is SNHLY, CDR2 FYNNEI. Full variable domain (missing parts from reference TRBV2 and TRBJ2-7): EPEVTQTPSHQVTQMGQEVILRCVPISNHLYFYWYRQILGQKVEFLVSFYNNEISEKSEIFDDQFSVERPDGSNFTLKIRSTKLEDSAMYFCASRGQGAYEQYFGPGTRLTVT.

The chain joins TRBV4-1 to TRBJ1-4; 7 bases agree with TRBD1. CDR3 length equals 16 residues. Germline-derived CDR1 and CDR2 are MGHRA and YSYEKL. V trimming: 1 base; J trimming: 4 bases; junction bases outside the gene matches: 6. The CDR3 protein is CASSQVVQGGNEKLFF. CDR3 DNA: TGCGCCAGCAGCCAAGTTGTTCAGGGGGGTAATGAAAAACTGTTTTTT.

This clone was picked up a small number of times. The J gene is TRBJ1-6, the V gene TRBV6-5; 8 bases fit TRBD1. Germline CDR1 reads MNHEY; CDR2 reads SVGAGI. Trimming at V came to 4 bases and at J to 7 bases, leaving 6 bases not matched to a gene. The CDR3 is 15 residues long. CDR3 DNA: TGTGCCAGCAGTTCTGGACAGGGAGGAAATTCACCCCTCCACTTT. Translated, it gives CASSSGQGGNSPLHF.

V is TRBV28 and J is TRBJ1-5; 8 nucleotides agree with TRBD1. V gave up 0 bases and J gave up 3 bases; unmatched junction bases: 4. The CDR3 covers 16 residues. Germline V gene lookup returns CDR1 MDHEN and CDR2 SYDVKM. This CDR3 is CASSLWDRALNQPQHF. The CDR3 DNA follows: TGTGCCAGCAGTTTATGGGACAGGGCGCTCAATCAGCCCCAGCATTTT.

The chain recombines TRBV11-2 with TRBJ2-5; 11 bases agree with TRBD1. The V and J ends lost 3 bases and 4 bases, in that order; junction bases with no gene match: 7. The CDR3 is 16 residues long. The germline V gene has CDR1 SGHAT and CDR2 FQNNGV. CDR3 coding DNA: TGTGCCAGCAGCTTCGGAACGGACAGGGGGCGAGAGACCCAGTACTTC. Protein product: CASSFGTDRGRETQYF.

The table lists this clone with a few counts. The chain uses TRBV6-5 and TRBJ1-6; D gene ambiguous. The germline gives CDR1 MNHEY, CDR2 SVGAGI. The CDR3 has 13 residues. Trimming shortened V by 4 bases and J by 14 bases, and 15 bases separated the two germline ends. CDR3 coding DNA: TGTGCCAGCAGTTCCCTACTGCGATCCACCCTCCACTTT. This encodes CASSSLLRSTLHF.

This clone was seen a handful of times. The rearrangement joins TRBV4-2 to TRBJ2-2, with 9 bases fitting TRBD2. This CDR3 has 16 amino acids. V gave up 0 bases and J gave up 6 bases; unmatched junction bases: 5. Germline V CDR1 and CDR2: LGHNA, YNFKEQ. CDR3 DNA sequence: TGTGCCAGCAGCCAAGATCCGAGCGGGGGGCCCGGGGAGCTGTTTTTT. This gives the protein CASSQDPSGGPGELFF.

V and J are TRBV5-6 and TRBJ2-7; no definite D call. Trimming shortened V by 3 bases and J by 3 bases, and 10 bases separated the two germline ends. The germline gives CDR1 SGHDT, CDR2 YYEEEE. This CDR3 comprises 13 residues. CDR3 DNA: TGTGCCAGCAGCTACCAGACACGCTACGAGCAGTACTTC. It yields the protein CASSYQTRYEQYF.

The V call is TRBV5-4, the J call TRBJ1-3, with 10 nucleotides matching TRBD1. V shed 4 bases and J 2 bases; nucleotides not matched to a gene: 3. CDR1 is SGHNT and CDR2 is YYREEE in the germline V gene (reference sequence). CDR3 length equals 15 residues. CDR3 sequence: CASSPGTGAGNTIYF. The CDR3 region has the DNA TGTGCCAGCAGCCCCGGGACAGGGGCTGGAAACACCATATATTTT.

The chain joins TRBV6-6 to TRBJ1-5; D might be TRBD1 (5 bases). The germline V gene has CDR1 MNHNY and CDR2 SVGAGI (reference sequence). This CDR3 contains 15 residues. The ends were cut back, 2 bases at V and 0 bases at J, with 8 bases in the middle. The CDR3 is CASSYGGDSNQPQHF. DNA of the CDR3: TGTGCCAGCAGTTACGGGGGGGATAGCAATCAGCCCCAGCATTTT.

CDR3 coding DNA: TGTGCCAGCAGCTATGGACTAGCGGCTAAGGAGACCCAGTACTTC. It encodes CASSYGLAAKETQYF. V usage is TRBV7-2 and J usage is TRBJ2-5; 10 nucleotides agree with TRBD2. Germline assignment: CDR1 SGHTA and CDR2 FQGNSA. Trimming cost V 4 bases and J 5 bases; bases outside gene matches: 7. The CDR3 covers 15 residues. The full variable domain, completed using reference TRBV7-2 and TRBJ2-5, is GAGVSQSPSNKVTEKGKDVELRCDPISGHTALYWYRQSLGQGLEFLIYFQGNSAPDKSGLPSDRFSAERTGGSVSTLTIQRTQQEDSAVYLCASSYGLAAKETQYFGPGTRLLVL.